This T cell receptor beta chain was documented in a study of blood T cell repertoires in COVID-19. Study-level background: Samples representing acute and convalescent COVID-19 were sourced from the United States, Italy and Spain. T cells, B-cell-depleted T cells, or PBMCs supplied cDNA or gDNA.

Source study methods: How many nucleated cells were present was estimated from reference gene primer amplification. Produced via immunoSEQ multiplex PCR; TCRdb's table is partial and in-frame only. V and J calls plus clone size are reproduced from that table; the DNA served to infer D and trimming. Altogether fewer than 120,000 clones are present, about 90% being singletons, with the ten largest covering 4% to 5%. The V gene's germline CDR1 is ENHRY and CDR2 SYGVKD. CDR3 length: 13 amino acids. The germline V and J ends were trimmed by 8 bases and 1 base, with 11 bases remaining between them. This clone showed up just once.

Sequencing input: peripheral blood. V and J are TRBV10-3 and TRBJ1-1; no reliable D call. The clonotype was recovered from a human donor in a cohort sampled during active COVID-19. DNA of the CDR3: TGTGCCATCGGCGGCAGTGGGAACACTGAAGCTTTCTTT. Protein sequence: CAIGGSGNTEAFF.